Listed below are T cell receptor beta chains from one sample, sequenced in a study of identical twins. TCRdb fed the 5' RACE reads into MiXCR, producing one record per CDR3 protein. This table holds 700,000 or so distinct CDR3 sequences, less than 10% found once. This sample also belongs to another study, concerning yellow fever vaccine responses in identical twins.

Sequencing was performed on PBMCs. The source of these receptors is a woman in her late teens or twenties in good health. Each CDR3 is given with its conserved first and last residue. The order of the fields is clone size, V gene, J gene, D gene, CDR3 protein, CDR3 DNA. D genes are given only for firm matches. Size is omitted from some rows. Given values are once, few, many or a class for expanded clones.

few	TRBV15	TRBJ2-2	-	CATSRDGGNTGELFF	TGTGCCACCAGCAGAGATGGAGGGAACACCGGGGAGCTGTTTTTT
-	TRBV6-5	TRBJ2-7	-	CASSYSRDSIYEQYF	TGTGCCAGCAGTTACAGCAGGGACTCTATCTACGAGCAGTACTTC
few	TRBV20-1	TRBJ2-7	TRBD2	CSAREDLGSGVSWYEQYF	TGCAGTGCTAGAGAGGACTTGGGTAGCGGGGTGTCTTGGTACGAGCAGTACTTC
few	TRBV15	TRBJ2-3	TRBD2	CATSRTPPSGTDTQYF	TGTGCCACCAGCAGAACCCCTCCTAGCGGGACAGATACGCAGTATTTT
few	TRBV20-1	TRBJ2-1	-	CSARDSQEQFF	TGCAGTGCTAGAGATTCCCAGGAGCAGTTCTTC
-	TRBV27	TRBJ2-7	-	CASSYGIFYEQYF	TGTGCCAGCAGTTACGGAATTTTCTACGAGCAGTACTTC
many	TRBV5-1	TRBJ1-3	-	CASSQLGTVDSGNTIYF	TGCGCCAGCAGCCAACTTGGGACGGTGGACTCTGGAAACACCATATATTTT
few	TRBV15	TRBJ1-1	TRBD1	CATSRDLQGISTEAFF	TGTGCCACCAGCAGAGACCTACAGGGGATTTCGACTGAAGCTTTCTTT
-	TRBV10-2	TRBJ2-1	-	CASTSWPQDNEQFF	TGCGCCAGCACGTCCTGGCCCCAGGACAATGAGCAGTTCTTC
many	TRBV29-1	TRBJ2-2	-	CSVDQGRTTGELFF	TGCAGCGTTGATCAGGGGAGAACCACCGGGGAGCTGTTTTTT
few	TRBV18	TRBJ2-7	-	CASSPGGISSYEQYF	TGTGCCAGCTCACCAGGGGGAATTAGCTCCTACGAGCAGTACTTC
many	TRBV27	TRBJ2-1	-	CASSFWGNEQFF	TGTGCCAGCAGTTTCTGGGGTAACGAGCAGTTCTTC
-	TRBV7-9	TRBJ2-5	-	CASSMTADGKETQYF	TGTGCCAGCAGCATGACAGCCGACGGAAAAGAGACCCAGTACTTC
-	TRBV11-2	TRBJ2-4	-	CASSLGGGGSSKNIQYF	TGTGCCAGCAGCTTAGGCGGTGGAGGCAGCTCCAAAAACATTCAGTACTTC
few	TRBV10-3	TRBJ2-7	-	CAISMGRSSYEQYF	TGTGCCATCAGTATGGGCCGCAGCTCCTACGAGCAGTACTTC
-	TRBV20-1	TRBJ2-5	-	CSAPIGTEQETQYF	TGCAGTGCACCGATCGGGACCGAGCAGGAGACCCAGTACTTC
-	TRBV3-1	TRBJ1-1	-	CASSLDGLAFF	TGTGCCAGCAGCCTAGACGGGTTAGCTTTCTTT
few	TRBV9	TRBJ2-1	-	CASSVFTADNEQFF	TGTGCCAGCAGCGTTTTTACGGCGGACAATGAGCAGTTCTTC
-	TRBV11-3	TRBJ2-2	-	CASSPDRLTGELFF	TGTGCCAGCAGCCCAGACAGGCTCACCGGGGAGCTGTTTTTT
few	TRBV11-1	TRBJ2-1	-	CASSTRLDIYNEQFF	TGTGCCAGCAGCACCCGACTGGATATTTACAATGAGCAGTTCTTC
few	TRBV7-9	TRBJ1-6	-	CASSLIGDSPLHF	TGTGCCAGCAGCTTAATCGGGGACTCACCCCTCCACTTT
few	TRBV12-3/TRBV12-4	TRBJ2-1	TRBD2	CASSPGASGKQFF	TGTGCCAGCAGTCCAGGAGCTAGCGGGAAGCAGTTCTTC
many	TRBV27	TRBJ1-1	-	CASRKSGTEAFF	TGTGCCAGCAGAAAGAGCGGGACTGAAGCTTTCTTT
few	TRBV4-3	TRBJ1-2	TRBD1	CASSRKSGQGNYGYTF	TGCGCCAGCAGCCGAAAATCGGGACAGGGGAACTATGGCTACACCTTC
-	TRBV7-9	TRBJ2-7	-	CASTTPRGGGEQYF	TGTGCCAGCACGACCCCCAGGGGAGGGGGCGAGCAGTACTTC
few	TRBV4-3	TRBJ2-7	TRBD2	CASSRAGGSDEQYF	TGCGCCAGCAGCCGAGCGGGAGGTTCGGATGAGCAGTACTTC
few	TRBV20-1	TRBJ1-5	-	CSAREGGASNQPQHF	TGCAGTGCTAGAGAAGGGGGAGCCTCCAATCAGCCCCAGCATTTT
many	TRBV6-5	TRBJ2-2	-	CASSYLGELFF	TGTGCCAGCAGTTACCTCGGGGAGCTGTTTTTT
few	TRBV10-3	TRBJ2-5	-	CAIRGGQQQETQYF	TGTGCCATCAGGGGGGGACAACAACAAGAGACCCAGTACTTC
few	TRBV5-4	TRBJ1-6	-	CASSSDGSYNSPLHF	TGTGCCAGCAGCTCAGACGGGTCCTATAATTCACCCCTCCACTTT
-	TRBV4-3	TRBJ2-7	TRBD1	CASSQAFSRDSYEQYF	TGCGCCAGCAGCCAAGCATTCAGCCGGGACAGCTACGAGCAGTACTTC
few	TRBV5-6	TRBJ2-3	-	CASSLARRHFGTQYF	TGTGCCAGCAGCTTGGCCCGACGACATTTTGGTACGCAGTATTTT
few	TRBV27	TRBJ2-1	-	CASSSGPSRAFF	TGTGCCAGCAGCTCCGGACCCTCAAGGGCGTTCTTC
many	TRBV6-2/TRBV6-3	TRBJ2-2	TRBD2	CASSYSRGGPNTGELFF	TGTGCCAGCAGTTACTCTCGGGGGGGCCCGAACACCGGGGAGCTGTTTTTT
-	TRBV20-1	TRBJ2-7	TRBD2	CSAALTSGRAGYEQYF	TGCAGTGCTGCCCTAACTAGCGGGAGGGCCGGGTACGAGCAGTACTTC
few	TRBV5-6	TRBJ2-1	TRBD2	CPPSSGDLNEQFF	TGTCCCCCGTCTAGCGGGGATCTCAATGAGCAGTTCTTC
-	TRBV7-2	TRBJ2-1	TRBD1	CASSLTGTGVFNEQFF	TGTGCCAGCAGCTTAACCGGGACAGGGGTGTTCAATGAGCAGTTCTTC
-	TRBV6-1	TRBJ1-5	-	CASSRGLFSNQPQHF	TGTGCCAGCAGCCGGGGATTGTTTAGCAATCAGCCCCAGCATTTT
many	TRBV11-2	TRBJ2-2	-	CASSWKANVGELFF	TGTGCCAGCAGCTGGAAAGCAAACGTCGGGGAGCTGTTTTTT
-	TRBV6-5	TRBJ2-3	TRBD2	CASSYSPLAGGFDTDTQYF	TGTGCCAGCAGTTACTCCCCCCTAGCGGGGGGGTTCGACACAGATACGCAGTATTTT
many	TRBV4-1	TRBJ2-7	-	CASSQDDMRDHEQYF	TGCGCCAGCAGCCAAGATGACATGAGGGACCACGAGCAGTACTTC
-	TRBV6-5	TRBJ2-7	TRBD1	CASSYSRRTGTSAQYF	TGTGCCAGCAGTTACTCGAGAAGGACAGGGACCTCTGCGCAGTACTTC
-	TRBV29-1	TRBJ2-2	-	CSVVSPTNTGELFF	TGCAGCGTTGTTAGCCCTACGAACACCGGGGAGCTGTTTTTT
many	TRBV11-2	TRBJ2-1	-	CASSLAPIYEQFF	TGTGCCAGCAGCTTAGCGCCGATCTATGAGCAGTTCTTC
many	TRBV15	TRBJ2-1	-	CATSRDPWGAYNEQFF	TGTGCCACCAGCAGAGATCCGTGGGGGGCCTACAATGAGCAGTTCTTC
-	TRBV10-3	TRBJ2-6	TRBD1	CAISESTGTSGANVLTF	TGTGCCATCAGTGAGTCGACAGGGACCTCTGGGGCCAACGTCCTGACTTTC
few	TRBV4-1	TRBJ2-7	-	CASSQTGTTSSYEQYF	TGCGCCAGCAGCCAAACCGGGACGACAAGCTCCTACGAGCAGTACTTC
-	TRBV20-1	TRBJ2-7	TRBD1	CSARAGTDYFEQYF	TGCAGTGCTAGAGCCGGGACAGATTACTTCGAGCAGTACTTC
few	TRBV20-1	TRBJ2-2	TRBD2	CSAARHAGLAGVIAGELFF	TGCAGTGCTGCACGTCATGCGGGACTAGCGGGAGTAATCGCCGGGGAGCTGTTTTTT
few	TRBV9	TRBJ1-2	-	CASSEDSRPNYGYTF	TGTGCCAGCAGCGAAGACAGTCGGCCTAACTATGGCTACACCTTC
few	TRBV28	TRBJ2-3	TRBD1	CASSPSRQGLDWDTQYF	TGTGCCAGCAGCCCGTCCCGACAGGGTCTAGATTGGGATACGCAGTATTTT
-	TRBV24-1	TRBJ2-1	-	CATSDFVVGGYNEQFF	TGTGCCACCAGTGACTTCGTGGTTGGGGGTTACAATGAGCAGTTCTTC